A selection of T cell receptor beta chains follows, all from one sample in a study of T cell responses to AZD1222 COVID-19 vaccine. Some clones are missing from TCRdb's copy, which holds only in-frame ones; the method was immunoSEQ multiplex PCR. The sample has around 130,000 clones, approximately 91% seen once; the top ten hold under 2%. The specimen comprised peripheral blood, sampled 28 days after the second AZD1222 dose. These receptors all stem from an adult who received the AZD1222 COVID-19 vaccine. CDR3s include the opening cysteine and the closing phenylalanine or tryptophan. A D gene is named only where the DNA matches it firmly. Only part of the rows carry a size: once, few, many, or a class if the clone is expanded.

clone size	D gene	V gene	J gene	CDR3 DNA	CDR3 protein
once	.	TRBV30	TRBJ1-5	TGTGCCTTTCAAACAGGCGATAGCAATCAGCCCCAGCATTTT	CAFQTGDSNQPQHF
.	.	TRBV21-1	TRBJ1-2	TGTGCCAGCAACCCACGTTACAACTATGGCTACACCTTC	CASNPRYNYGYTF
.	.	TRBV4-1	TRBJ2-3	TGCGCCAGCAGCCAAGGGATTCTTAGCACAGATACGCAGTATTTT	CASSQGILSTDTQYF
.	.	TRBV4-3	TRBJ1-2	TGCGCCAGCAGCCAAGATTGGTTGAGAAAGGGTGGCTACACCTTC	CASSQDWLRKGGYTF
.	TRBD1	TRBV28	TRBJ2-5	TGTGCCAGCAGGTCCGGACAGGGGGCAGAGACCCAGTACTTC	CASRSGQGAETQYF
.	.	TRBV3-1/TRBV3-2	TRBJ2-1	TGTGCCAGCAAGCGGAGCTCCTACAATGAGCAGTTCTTC	CASKRSSYNEQFF
.	TRBD2	TRBV11-2	TRBJ2-2	TGTGCCAGCAGCTGGGGACTAGCGGGAGCAATCGGGGAGCTGTTTTTT	CASSWGLAGAIGELFF
.	.	TRBV6-5	TRBJ1-1	TGTGCCAGCAGTTACTTGGGGTGGCGGAGCACTGAAGCTTTCTTT	CASSYLGWRSTEAFF
.	TRBD2	TRBV20-1	TRBJ2-3	TGCAGTGCTAGTCCCCCCCAGGGGGTCCTAGCGGGAGGGGTCATGGATACGCAGTATTTT	CSASPPQGVLAGGVMDTQYF
.	TRBD1	TRBV2	TRBJ1-3	TGTGCCAGCAGTTATCGGACAGGGGGAGCTGGAAACACCATATATTTT	CASSYRTGGAGNTIYF
.	TRBD1	TRBV6-5	TRBJ1-4	TGTGCCACCAGGCAGGGGGTTGCTAATGAAAAACTGTTTTTT	CATRQGVANEKLFF
.	.	TRBV10-3	TRBJ1-2	TGTGCCATCAGTGAGGGTAGTAGCGGCTACACCTTC	CAISEGSSGYTF
.	.	TRBV10-3	TRBJ1-2	TGTGCCATCAGTGGAGAGGACAGTACTAACTATGGCTACACCTTC	CAISGEDSTNYGYTF
.	.	TRBV11-2	TRBJ1-6	TGTGCCAGCAGCTTATTGACAACAAATTCACCCCTCCACTTT	CASSLLTTNSPLHF
.	TRBD1	TRBV10-3	TRBJ1-2	TGTGCCATCAGTGAGCAGGGGGACTATGGCTACACCTTC	CAISEQGDYGYTF
.	.	TRBV6-2/TRBV6-3	TRBJ2-7	TGTGCCAGCAGCCCGAGGTGGGGGGTTACCTACGAGCAGTACTTC	CASSPRWGVTYEQYF
.	.	TRBV30	TRBJ1-4	TGTGCCTGGGCGGTCTCTGGGGTGTGGGGTGAAAAACTGTTTTTT	CAWAVSGVWGEKLFF
.	.	TRBV12-3/TRBV12-4	TRBJ2-1	TGTGCCAGCAGTTTGAACAGGGTCGATGAGCAGTTCTTC	CASSLNRVDEQFF
.	.	TRBV15	TRBJ2-1	TGTGCCACCAGCAGAGATGTATTGGGGGCGGGCAACAATGAGCAGTTCTTC	CATSRDVLGAGNNEQFF
.	.	TRBV4-2	TRBJ1-2	TGTGCCAGCAGCCAAGGGACAGCCACAATCTATGGCTACACCTTC	CASSQGTATIYGYTF
once	.	TRBV5-4	TRBJ1-1	TGTGCCAGCAGCCCGGGACCTATTATGAGTTTCGGAGCTTTCTTT	CASSPGPIMSFGAFF
.	.	TRBV7-6	TRBJ2-2	TGTGCCAGCAGCTGGGGAACATACTTCACCGGGGAGCTGTTTTTT	CASSWGTYFTGELFF
.	TRBD1	TRBV29-1	TRBJ2-1	TGCAGCGTTGTGGGCCTCCGGGACAGGGACAATGAGCAGTTCTTC	CSVVGLRDRDNEQFF
once	.	TRBV30	TRBJ1-2	TGTGCCTGGAGTGCGGACCCAGCGGGAGGCTACACCTTC	CAWSADPAGGYTF
.	TRBD1	TRBV19	TRBJ1-1	TGTGCCAGTAGTCCTGACAGGGGGATCTCCTGGAACACTGAAGCTTTCTTT	CASSPDRGISWNTEAFF
.	.	TRBV5-4	TRBJ2-2	TGTGCCAGCAGCTTGCGGGGAACCCCCGGGGAGCTGTTTTTT	CASSLRGTPGELFF
.	TRBD1	TRBV5-1	TRBJ1-6	TGCGCCAGCAGCAGACAGGGACAGGGGTCGGTGGATTCACCCCTCCACTTT	CASSRQGQGSVDSPLHF
few	.	TRBV9	TRBJ1-5	TGTGCCAGCAACTCTGGGGGGGGCAATCAGCCCCAGCATTTT	CASNSGGGNQPQHF
.	TRBD1	TRBV3-1/TRBV3-2	TRBJ2-1	TGTGCCAGCAGCGCTCGGGACAGGACTTTCGATGAGCAGTTCTTC	CASSARDRTFDEQFF
.	TRBD1	TRBV6-5	TRBJ1-1	TGTGCCAGCACCTCGACGACAGGGAGTAACACTGAAGCTTTCTTT	CASTSTTGSNTEAFF
.	TRBD2	TRBV11-3	TRBJ2-2	TGTGCCAGCAGCTCTCACCCCGGGACTAGCGGGGGCAACACCGGGGAGCTGTTTTTT	CASSSHPGTSGGNTGELFF
few	.	TRBV10-2	TRBJ1-1	TGCGCCAGCAGTGAAGGAGGGACCACTGAAGCTTTCTTT	CASSEGGTTEAFF
.	.	TRBV4-1	TRBJ1-2	TGCGCCAGCAGCCAAAGATCGGCATCGGCGGATGGCTACACCTTC	CASSQRSASADGYTF
.	.	TRBV7-8	TRBJ2-7	TGTGCCAGCAGCCTCGACAGGAGCTCCTACGAGCAGTACTTC	CASSLDRSSYEQYF
.	.	TRBV28	TRBJ2-6	TGTGCCAGCAGTTTATCGGGCGCAGGGGCCAACGTCCTGACTTTC	CASSLSGAGANVLTF
.	.	TRBV18	TRBJ1-1	TGTGCCAGCTCACCAGGGGTATCAGAGATGAACACTGAAGCTTTCTTT	CASSPGVSEMNTEAFF
.	TRBD1	TRBV5-1	TRBJ1-1	TGCGCCAGCAGTTATTACAGGGGTCAGATGAACACTGAAGCTTTCTTT	CASSYYRGQMNTEAFF
once	.	TRBV7-9	TRBJ2-7	TGTGCCAGCAGCTACACGGGACAAGAGTACGAGCAGTACTTC	CASSYTGQEYEQYF
.	TRBD2	TRBV6-2/TRBV6-3	TRBJ2-3	TGTGCCAGCAGCCTTATGGGAGGGGGCACAGATACGCAGTATTTT	CASSLMGGGTDTQYF
.	.	TRBV12-5	TRBJ1-5	TGTGCTAGTGGTTTGGAGACGGACAATCAGCCCCAGCATTTT	CASGLETDNQPQHF
.	TRBD1	TRBV24-1	TRBJ1-4	TGTGCCACCAGTGAGAGAGGGGGCAATGAAAAACTGTTTTTT	CATSERGGNEKLFF